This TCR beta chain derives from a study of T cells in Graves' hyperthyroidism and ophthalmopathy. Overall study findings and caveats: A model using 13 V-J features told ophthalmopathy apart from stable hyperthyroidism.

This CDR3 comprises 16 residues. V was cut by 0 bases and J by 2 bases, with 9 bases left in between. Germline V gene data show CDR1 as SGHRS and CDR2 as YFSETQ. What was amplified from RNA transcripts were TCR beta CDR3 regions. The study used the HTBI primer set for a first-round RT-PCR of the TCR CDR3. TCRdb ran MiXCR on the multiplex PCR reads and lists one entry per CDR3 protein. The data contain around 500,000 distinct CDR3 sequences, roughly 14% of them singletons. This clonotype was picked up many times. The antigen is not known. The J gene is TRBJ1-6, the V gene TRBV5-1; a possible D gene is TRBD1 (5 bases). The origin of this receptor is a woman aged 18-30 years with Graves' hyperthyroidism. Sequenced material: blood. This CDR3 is CASSLEGTPYNSPLHF. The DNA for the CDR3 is TGCGCCAGCAGCTTGGAGGGGACGCCCTATAATTCACCCCTCCACTTT.